The rows below give T cell receptor beta chains drawn from one sample of a study of blood T cell repertoires in COVID-19. The assay was immunoSEQ multiplex PCR, and TCRdb's table has in-frame clones only and misses some. This sample has approximately 320,000 clones; about 82% occur once, and the top ten carry around 7.8%. The material sequenced was peripheral blood. The receptors were gathered from a human donor in a cohort sampled during active COVID-19. Each CDR3 is given with its conserved first and last residue. Fields, in order: CDR3 protein, CDR3 DNA, J gene, D gene, clone size, V gene. D genes are given only for firm matches. Clone size is stated in some rows and not others, as once, few, many or a class when expanded.

CAWNRGRTTGELFF	TGTGCCTGGAACCGGGGTCGTACAACCGGGGAGCTGTTTTTT	TRBJ2-2	.	.	TRBV30
CASSAGEVRYNEQFF	TGCGCCAGCAGCGCGGGAGAGGTCCGATACAATGAGCAGTTCTTC	TRBJ2-1	TRBD2	.	TRBV5-1
CASSLMGGTDTQYF	TGCGCCAGCAGCTTGATGGGGGGAACAGATACGCAGTATTTT	TRBJ2-3	.	.	TRBV5-1
CATSNTRLSGTEAFF	TGTGCCACCAGCAATACGAGGCTATCGGGCACTGAAGCTTTCTTT	TRBJ1-1	.	once	TRBV15
CASSFRGGNYGYTF	TGTGCCAGCAGTTTCCGAGGGGGCAACTATGGCTACACCTTC	TRBJ1-2	TRBD1	few	TRBV27
CASGEAGGAFYEQYF	TGTGCCAGCGGGGAGGCAGGGGGCGCCTTCTACGAGCAGTACTTC	TRBJ2-7	TRBD1	.	TRBV6-5
CATSDLSEPQHF	TGTGCCACCAGTGATTTGTCCGAGCCCCAGCATTTT	TRBJ1-5	.	.	TRBV24-1
CASSWTGFDEKLFF	TGTGCCAGCTCATGGACAGGATTTGATGAAAAACTGTTTTTT	TRBJ1-4	TRBD1	.	TRBV18
CASSREQGASTTEAFF	TGTGCCAGCAGTCGCGAACAGGGGGCTTCGACCACTGAAGCTTTCTTT	TRBJ1-1	TRBD1	.	TRBV6-6
CASTTRLGPGNTEAFF	TGTGCCAGCACCACCCGACTAGGACCGGGTAACACTGAAGCTTTCTTT	TRBJ1-1	.	.	TRBV5-5
CASSVVSGTKGGYTF	TGTGCCAGCAGCGTAGTCTCCGGGACAAAGGGTGGCTACACCTTC	TRBJ1-2	.	.	TRBV9